This T cell receptor (beta chain) derives from a study of shared clonotypes between healthy human individuals. The naive CD8 subset, CD45RO-negative cells positively selected for CCR7, excluded terminally differentiated effector memory CD45RA+ cells. The assay was immunoSEQ multiplex PCR, and TCRdb's table has in-frame clones only and misses some. The table records roughly 590,000 clones, less than 97% of them present only once. Sequencing was carried out using naive CD8+ T cells sorted from blood. The sequence derives from a woman aged 25-40 years in good health.

As DNA, the CDR3 is TGTGCCAGCAGTTTAGGGACGTGGGAGATTAGCAATCAGCCCCAGCATTTT. Translated: CASSLGTWEISNQPQHF. The J gene is TRBJ1-5, the V gene TRBV28; D may be TRBD1 (5 bases). This CDR3 spans 17 amino acids. Germline loops: CDR1 MDHEN, CDR2 SYDVKM. The germline V and J ends were trimmed by 2 bases and 0 bases, with 14 bases remaining between them. The full variable domain, rest sourced from reference TRBV28 and TRBJ1-5, is DVKVTQSSRYLVKRTGEKVFLECVQDMDHENMFWYRQDPGLGLRLIYFSYDVKMKEKGDIPEGYSVSREKKERFSLILESASTNQTSMYLCASSLGTWEISNQPQHFGDGTRLSIL.